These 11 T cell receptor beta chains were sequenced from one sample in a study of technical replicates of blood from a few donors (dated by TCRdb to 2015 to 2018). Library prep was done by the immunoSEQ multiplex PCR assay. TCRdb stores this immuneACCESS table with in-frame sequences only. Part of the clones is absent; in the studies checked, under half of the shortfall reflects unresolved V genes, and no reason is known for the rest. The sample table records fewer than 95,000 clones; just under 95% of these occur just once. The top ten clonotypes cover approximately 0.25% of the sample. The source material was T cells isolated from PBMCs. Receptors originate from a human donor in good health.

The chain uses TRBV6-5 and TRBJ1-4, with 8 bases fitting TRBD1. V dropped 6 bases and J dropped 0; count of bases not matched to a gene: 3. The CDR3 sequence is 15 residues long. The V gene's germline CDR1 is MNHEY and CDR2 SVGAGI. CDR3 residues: CASSTGQATNEKLFF. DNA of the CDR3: TGTGCCAGCAGCACGGGACAGGCAACTAATGAAAAACTGTTTTTT.

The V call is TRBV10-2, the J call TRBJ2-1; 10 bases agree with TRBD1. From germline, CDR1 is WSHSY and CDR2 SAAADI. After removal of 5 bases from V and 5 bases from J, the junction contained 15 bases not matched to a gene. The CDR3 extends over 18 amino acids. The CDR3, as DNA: TGCGCCAGCAGTACAAGGTGGGGGGACAGGGGACCAGACAATGAGCAGTTCTTC. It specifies CASSTRWGDRGPDNEQFF.

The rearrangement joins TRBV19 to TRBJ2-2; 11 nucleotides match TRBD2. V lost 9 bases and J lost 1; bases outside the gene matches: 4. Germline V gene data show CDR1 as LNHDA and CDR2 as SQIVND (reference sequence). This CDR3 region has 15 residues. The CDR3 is CARWGLAENTGELFF. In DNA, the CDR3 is TGTGCCAGATGGGGACTAGCGGAGAACACCGGGGAGCTGTTTTTT.

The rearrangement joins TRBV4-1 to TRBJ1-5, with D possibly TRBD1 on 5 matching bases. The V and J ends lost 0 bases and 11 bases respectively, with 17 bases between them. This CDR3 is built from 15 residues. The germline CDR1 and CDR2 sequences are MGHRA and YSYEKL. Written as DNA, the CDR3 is TGCGCCAGCAGCCAAGATCTAGGGAATTCAGGGACCCAGCATTTT. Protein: CASSQDLGNSGTQHF.

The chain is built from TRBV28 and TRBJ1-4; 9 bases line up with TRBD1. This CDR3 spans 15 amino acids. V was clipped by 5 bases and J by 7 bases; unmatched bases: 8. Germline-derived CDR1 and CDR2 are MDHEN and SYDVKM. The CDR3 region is CASSPPGQGREKLFF. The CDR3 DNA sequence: TGTGCCAGCAGTCCACCGGGACAGGGTCGTGAAAAACTGTTTTTT.

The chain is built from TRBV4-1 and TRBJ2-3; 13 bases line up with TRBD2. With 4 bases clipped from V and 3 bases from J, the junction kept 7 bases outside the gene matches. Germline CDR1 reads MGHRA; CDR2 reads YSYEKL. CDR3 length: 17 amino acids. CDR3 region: CASSRSWTSGGTDTQYF. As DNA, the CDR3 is TGCGCCAGCAGCCGGAGCTGGACTAGCGGGGGAACAGATACGCAGTATTTT.

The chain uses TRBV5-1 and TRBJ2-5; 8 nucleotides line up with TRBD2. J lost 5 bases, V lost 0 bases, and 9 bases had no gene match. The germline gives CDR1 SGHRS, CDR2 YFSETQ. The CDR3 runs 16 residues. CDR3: CASSLAPGGGRETQYF. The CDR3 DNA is TGCGCCAGCAGCTTGGCTCCAGGCGGGGGGAGGGAGACCCAGTACTTC.

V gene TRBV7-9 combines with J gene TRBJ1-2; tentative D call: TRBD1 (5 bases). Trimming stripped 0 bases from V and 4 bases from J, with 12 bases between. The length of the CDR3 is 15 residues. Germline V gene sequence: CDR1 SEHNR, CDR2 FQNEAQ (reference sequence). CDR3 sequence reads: CASSLATQGPYGYTF. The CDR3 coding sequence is TGTGCCAGCAGCTTAGCAACTCAGGGCCCCTATGGCTACACCTTC.

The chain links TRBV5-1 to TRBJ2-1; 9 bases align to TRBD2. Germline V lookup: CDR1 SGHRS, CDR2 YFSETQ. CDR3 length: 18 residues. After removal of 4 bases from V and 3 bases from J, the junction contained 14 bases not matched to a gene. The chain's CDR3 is CASSRTPANSGSYNEQFF. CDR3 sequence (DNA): TGCGCCAGCAGCCGAACACCTGCTAATAGCGGGAGCTACAATGAGCAGTTCTTC.

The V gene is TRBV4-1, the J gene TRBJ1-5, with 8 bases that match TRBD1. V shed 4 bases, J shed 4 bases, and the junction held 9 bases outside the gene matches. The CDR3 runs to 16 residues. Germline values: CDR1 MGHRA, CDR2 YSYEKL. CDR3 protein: CASSPRDTGGNQPQHF. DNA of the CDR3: TGCGCCAGCAGCCCCCGCGACACAGGGGGGAATCAGCCCCAGCATTTT.

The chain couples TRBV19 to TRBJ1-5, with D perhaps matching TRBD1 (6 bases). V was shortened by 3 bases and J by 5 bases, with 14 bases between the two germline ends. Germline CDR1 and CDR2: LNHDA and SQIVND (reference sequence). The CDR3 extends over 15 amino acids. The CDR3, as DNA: TGTGCCAGTAGTATCCGACAGGAGCTGGATCAGCCCCAGCATTTT. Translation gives CASSIRQELDQPQHF.